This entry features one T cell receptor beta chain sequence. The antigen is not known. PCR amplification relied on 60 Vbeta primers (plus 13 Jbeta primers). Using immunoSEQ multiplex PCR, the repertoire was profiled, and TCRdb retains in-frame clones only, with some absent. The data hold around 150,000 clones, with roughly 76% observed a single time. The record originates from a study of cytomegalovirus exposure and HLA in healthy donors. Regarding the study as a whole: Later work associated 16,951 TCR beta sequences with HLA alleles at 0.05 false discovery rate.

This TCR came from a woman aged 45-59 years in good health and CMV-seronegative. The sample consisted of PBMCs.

Here the CDR3 DNA reads TGCAGCGTTGATTCTAGACTAGCGGGTAACAATGAGCAGTTCTTC. Its protein is CSVDSRLAGNNEQFF. The V and J genes are TRBV29-1 and TRBJ2-1; 10 bases fit TRBD2. The germline CDR1 and CDR2 sequences are SQVTM and ANQGSEA. V was clipped by 3 bases and J by 5 bases; unmatched bases: 7. The CDR3 is made up of 15 amino acids.